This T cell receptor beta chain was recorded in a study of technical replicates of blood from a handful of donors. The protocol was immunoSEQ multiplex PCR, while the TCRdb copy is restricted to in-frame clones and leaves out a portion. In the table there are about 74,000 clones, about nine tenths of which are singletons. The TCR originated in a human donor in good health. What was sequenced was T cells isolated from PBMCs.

In DNA form, the CDR3 reads TGTGCCAGCAGCGTAGAAGCGGGATTGACCTACGAGCAGTACTTC. Protein: CASSVEAGLTYEQYF. The chain links TRBV9 to TRBJ2-7; TRBD2 aligns across 7 bases. CDR3 length: 15 residues. Trimming removed 0 bases from V and 2 bases from J; junction bases left unmatched: 5. CDR1 and CDR2 from the germline V gene are SGDLS and YYNGEE.